Described below is a single TCR beta chain sequence and its context. This record comes from a study of T cell responses to AZD1222 COVID-19 vaccine. The ends were cut back, 3 bases at V and 6 bases at J, with 9 bases in the middle. The CDR3 contains 12 residues. Germline loops: CDR1 LNHDA, CDR2 SQIVND (reference sequence). Using immunoSEQ multiplex PCR, the repertoire was profiled, and TCRdb retains in-frame clones only, with some absent. The sample holds 140,000 or so clones, 88% seen once. The chain combines TRBV19 with TRBJ2-7; no clear D gene. This TCR came from an adult who received the MenACWY meningococcal vaccine as a control. The sample here was peripheral blood, taken 28 days after the second dose of the MenACWY control vaccine. CDR3 in amino acids: CASSIGRGEQYF. CDR3 coding DNA: TGTGCCAGTAGTATTGGTAGAGGCGAGCAGTACTTC. Based on the CDR3 plus reference TRBV19 and TRBJ2-7, the full variable domain is DGGITQSPKYLFRKEGQNVTLSCEQNLNHDAMYWYRQDPGQGLRLIYYSQIVNDFQKGDIAEGYSVSREKKESFPLTVTSAQKNPTAFYLCASSIGRGEQYFGPGTRLTVT.